Reported below is one T cell receptor (beta chain). Each cDNA molecule carried a unique molecular identifier. TCRdb reprocessed the 5' RACE reads via MiXCR and lists one record per CDR3 protein. Among more than 50,000 distinct CDR3 sequences listed, around 9.1% were seen once. The sample comes from a study of early T cells in non-severe SARS-CoV-2 infection. The overall study: Chains were unpaired, as sequencing was done on bulk RNA from unsorted whole blood.

The source is an adult who was a healthcare worker with PCR-confirmed SARS-CoV-2 infection or an uninfected control (not recorded which). Sequenced input: whole blood.

The CDR3, as DNA: TGCAGTGCTGGTGGACAGGGGGTAGGTGGGGGAACAGATACGCAGTATTTT. Its protein product is CSAGGQGVGGGTDTQYF. This chain links TRBV20-1 with TRBJ2-3; TRBD1 aligns across 10 bases. The CDR3 extends over 17 amino acids. Germline values: CDR1 DFQATT, CDR2 SNEGSKA (reference sequence). J lost 3 bases, V lost 5 bases, and 14 bases had no gene match.